One sample yielded the 19 T cell receptor beta chains listed below, sequenced in a study of breast tumors, draining lymph nodes, adjacent tissues. Samples came from axillary lymph nodes draining the breast cancer. Each CDR3 protein is one row after TCRdb ran MiXCR on the multiplex PCR reads. Among 150,000 to 200,000 distinct CDR3 sequences listed, more than 25% were seen once. The sequencing sample was made of axillary lymph node tissue. The source of these receptors is a female donor with breast cancer. Some clones in this sample may be carry-over from other donors' samples.

In its sample, this clonotype was seen many times. The chain couples TRBV19 to TRBJ2-7; TRBD2 is a possible D gene (6 bases). CDR1 is LNHDA, CDR2 SQIVND, per germline (reference sequence). The CDR3 loop spans 13 amino acids. The V end lost 1 base, the J end lost 6 bases, and 10 bases lay between the germline ends. CDR3 residues: CASSIGGTREQYF. The CDR3, as DNA: TGTGCCAGTAGTATAGGCGGGACCCGCGAGCAGTACTTC.

This clonotype was counted many times. The gene calls are TRBV19 and TRBJ2-3; 7 bases align to TRBD1. Germline CDR1 reads LNHDA; CDR2 reads SQIVND (reference sequence). The trim removed 0 bases at V and 2 bases at J, leaving 8 bases unmatched. This CDR3 has 17 residues. Written as DNA, the CDR3 is TGTGCCAGTAGTATAGATGAACAGGGGCTCCACACAGATACGCAGTATTTT. Protein sequence: CASSIDEQGLHTDTQYF. The full variable domain, rest sourced from reference TRBV19 and TRBJ2-3, is DGGITQSPKYLFRKEGQNVTLSCEQNLNHDAMYWYRQDPGQGLRLIYYSQIVNDFQKGDIAEGYSVSREKKESFPLTVTSAQKNPTAFYLCASSIDEQGLHTDTQYFGPGTRLTVL.

This clonotype has only a few counts. A clone one base away is much larger, so this may be a read error. This chain joins TRBV20-1 and TRBJ1-4; TRBD1 agrees at 7 bases. Germline CDR1 reads DFQATT; CDR2 reads SNEGSKA (reference sequence). CDR3 length: 13 residues. CDR3 region: CSALQGWGETLFF. DNA for the CDR3: TGCAGTGCCCTACAGGGGTGGGGAGAAACACTGTTTTTT.

A note on this clonotype: The CDR3 end shows no conserved phenylalanine or tryptophan, and so a read error is likely. The chain is built from TRBV20-1 and TRBJ2-7, with TRBD1 matching over 7 bases. The V gene end was trimmed by 6 bases and the J gene end by 5 bases; junction bases not matched to a gene: 13. The CDR3 contains 14 residues. The V gene's germline CDR1 is DFQATT and CDR2 SNEGSKA (reference sequence). The DNA for the CDR3 is TGCAGTGCCAGTGTCCGACAGGGCCGCAACGAGCAGTACCTC. This codes for CSASVRQGRNEQYL.

This clonotype was counted ten times or more. This rearrangement joins TRBV7-3 to TRBJ2-3; TRBD2 agrees at 8 bases. Germline V lookup: CDR1 SGHTA, CDR2 FQGTGA. Unmatched junction bases numbered 7, after V lost 4 bases and J lost 1 base. The CDR3 has 16 amino acids. CDR3 region: CASSSHSGTGTDTQYF. CDR3 DNA sequence: TGTGCCAGCAGCTCTCATAGCGGGACCGGCACAGATACGCAGTATTTT.

Comments on this clonotype: This clone may be a read error of a much larger clone one base away. V usage is TRBV6-6 and J usage is TRBJ2-7, with TRBD2 matching over 15 bases. The CDR3 is 15 residues long. The germline gives CDR1 MNHNY, CDR2 SVGAGI (reference sequence). CDR3 bases: TGTGCCAGCAGTCACGGGACTAGCGGGAGGTACGAGCAGCACTTC. Translating it yields CASSHGTSGRYEQHF.

The table lists this clonotype with many counts. The CDR3 here is CSVEGGDNSYEQYF. In DNA form, the CDR3 reads TGCAGCGTTGAGGGGGGGGACAACTCCTACGAGCAGTACTTC. The chain uses TRBV29-1 and TRBJ2-7; tentative D call: TRBD2 (7 bases). The V gene lost 3 bases and the J gene lost 0 bases, with 12 bases spanning the gap. The CDR3 spans 14 residues. The germline CDR1 and CDR2 sequences are SQVTM and ANQGSEA.

The rearrangement uses TRBV20-1 and TRBJ2-3; unclear D gene. Trimming shortened V by 3 bases and J by 9 bases, and 16 bases separated the two germline ends. Germline CDR1 DFQATT, CDR2 SNEGSKA (reference sequence). There are 13 residues in the CDR3. CDR3 coding DNA: TGCAGTGCTAGGGACCCCCGGTCCCTGACGCAGTATTTT. This gives the protein CSARDPRSLTQYF.

The genes are TRBV27 and TRBJ1-2; TRBD1 aligns across 7 bases. Trimming took 4 bases from V and 4 from J; bases not matched to a gene: 3. The CDR3 is 13 amino acids. Germline CDR1 and CDR2: MNHEY and SMNVEV (reference sequence). The CDR3, as DNA: TGTGCCAGCAGTTACAGACAGGGCTATGGCTACACCTTC. Encoded protein: CASSYRQGYGYTF.

As concerns this clonotype: This clone may be a read error of a much larger clone one base away. This sequence joins TRBV5-1 and TRBJ2-7; D unclear. Germline V gene sequence: CDR1 SGHRS, CDR2 YFSETQ. CDR3 length: 14 residues. CDR3 amino acids: CASSFRVSSYVQYF. The CDR3 DNA is TGCGCCAGCAGCTTTCGGGTCAGCTCCTACGTGCAGTACTTC.

Ten or more counts support this clonotype. The rearrangement uses TRBV6-1 and TRBJ1-5; maybe TRBD1 (5 bases). V lost 7 bases and J 5 bases, leaving 15 bases between the germline ends. CDR1 MNHNS and CDR2 SASEGT come from the germline V gene. This CDR3 contains 14 residues. The CDR3 spells CASTLWGRYQPQHF. The CDR3 DNA follows: TGTGCCAGCACCCTCTGGGGGAGATATCAGCCCCAGCATTTT.

Regarding this clonotype: The conserved phenylalanine or tryptophan is not found at the CDR3 terminus, so this likely reflects a read error. No DNA is shown, since the ends of the CDR3 on it are uncertain; the CDR3 is the one TCRdb lists. The chain carries TRBV10-1 and TRBJ2-5; TRBD2 was called by the table and not checked on the DNA. Germline CDR1 and CDR2: WNHNN and SYGVQD (reference sequence). The CDR3 spans 15 residues, counting both ends. The CDR3 spells CASSQSVAGGETQCI.

In this sample, this clonotype turned up many times. CDR3 coding DNA: TGTGCCAGCTCACCACAAAGTATGGGGCAGGGCGGTTCACCCCTCCACTTT. Protein sequence: CASSPQSMGQGGSPLHF. The chain links TRBV18 to TRBJ1-6; D is possibly TRBD1 (5 bases). The germline CDR1 and CDR2 sequences are KGHSH and LQKENI. V lost 1 base and J lost 9, with 19 bases in between. The CDR3 has 17 residues.

V and J are TRBV7-2 and TRBJ2-7; 8 bases are a match to TRBD1. After removal of 4 bases from V and 6 bases from J, the junction contained 14 bases not matched to a gene. The germline V gene encodes CDR1 SGHTA and CDR2 FQGNSA. The CDR3 covers 16 residues. CDR3 amino acids: CASSYAGRQGAGEQYF. The CDR3 DNA reads as TGTGCCAGCAGCTATGCTGGGAGGCAGGGGGCGGGCGAGCAGTACTTC.

The chain uses TRBV5-1 and TRBJ2-5, with 8 bases fitting TRBD2. Per the germline V gene, CDR1 is SGHRS and CDR2 is YFSETQ. The CDR3 totals 14 residues. V was clipped by 5 bases and J by 8 bases; unmatched bases: 11. For the CDR3, the DNA is TGCGCCAGCAGTCCGGGGGGGAGTCGAGACACCCAGTACTTC. It specifies CASSPGGSRDTQYF.

This clonotype showed up many times. This sequence joins TRBV9 and TRBJ2-7; 9 nucleotides match TRBD2. This CDR3 is 14 amino acids long. Germline trimming cut 5 bases from V and 2 bases from J; bases unmatched to any gene: 5. CDR1 and CDR2 (germline): SGDLS, YYNGEE. CDR3 DNA sequence: TGTGCCAGCAGTTTAGGACTAGCGACCTACGAGCAGTACTTC. Protein sequence: CASSLGLATYEQYF. The complete variable domain, with remaining parts taken from reference TRBV9 and TRBJ2-7, reads DSGVTQTPKHLITATGQRVTLRCSPRSGDLSVYWYQQSLDQGLQFLIQYYNGEERAKGNILERFSAQQFPDLHSELNLSSLELGDSALYFCASSLGLATYEQYFGPGTRLTVT.

A note on this clonotype: Without the conserved terminal phenylalanine or tryptophan, this CDR3 likely stems from a read error. The genes are TRBV7-9 and TRBJ2-3, with 9 nucleotides matching TRBD1. Germline loops: CDR1 SEHNR, CDR2 FQNEAQ (reference sequence). With V trimmed by 4 bases and J by 11 bases, 10 bases remained unmatched. The CDR3 consists of 14 residues. The chain's CDR3 is CASSSGQGLDEQYL. In nucleotides, the CDR3 is TGTGCCAGCAGCTCGGGACAGGGTCTCGACGAGCAGTATCTT.

There are many counts of this clonotype. The CDR3 protein is CASSIGGRDRNEQYF. The CDR3 region has the DNA TGTGCCAGTAGTATTGGCGGGAGGGATCGAAACGAGCAGTACTTC. This chain links TRBV19 with TRBJ2-7; TRBD2 agrees at 9 bases. With 3 bases clipped from V and 5 bases from J, the junction kept 8 bases outside the gene matches. Germline V lookup: CDR1 LNHDA, CDR2 SQIVND (reference sequence). This CDR3 spans 15 amino acids.

As to this clonotype: The junction does not match germline at one end; this may be a read error. The genes are TRBV12-3 or TRBV12-4 and TRBJ2-3, with D possibly TRBD2 on 6 matching bases. The CDR3 covers 15 residues. CDR3 protein: CASSKDGGSTDTQYF. For the CDR3, the DNA is TGTGCTAGCAGCAAAGACGGGGGAAGCACAGATACGCAGTATTTT.